Listed below are T cell receptor beta chains from one sample, sequenced in a study of blood T cell repertoires in COVID-19. TCRdb's table, derived via immunoSEQ multiplex PCR, lists solely in-frame clones and lacks some. The sample has approximately 100,000 clones, about 86% seen once. Sequenced: PBMCs or T cells enriched from blood (not recorded which). These receptors were taken from a woman aged 45 to 65 who had recovered from COVID-19. CDR3s include the opening cysteine and the closing phenylalanine or tryptophan. D genes are given only for firm matches. Part of the rows lack a size; the others show once, few, many or a class for expanded clones.

NA	NA	TRBV30	TRBJ1-1	CAWGRGGVQNTEAFF	TGTGCCTGGGGAAGGGGGGGGGTTCAGAACACTGAAGCTTTCTTT
NA	NA	TRBV5-6	TRBJ2-3	CASCLAGRKNTDTQYF	TGTGCCAGCTGCCTTGCGGGGCGGAAGAACACAGATACGCAGTATTTT
TRBD2	NA	TRBV30	TRBJ2-1	CAWSVRGAGGNEQFF	TGTGCCTGGAGTGTCCGGGGGGCGGGAGGGAATGAGCAGTTCTTC
NA	NA	TRBV11-2	TRBJ2-3	CASRLGLSTDTQYF	TGTGCCAGCAGGCTGGGCCTTTCGACAGATACGCAGTATTTT
TRBD1	NA	TRBV28	TRBJ2-7	CASSVPGTGLCEQYF	TGTGCCAGCAGCGTGCCCGGGACAGGGCTTTGCGAGCAGTACTTC
TRBD1	NA	TRBV18	TRBJ2-5	CASSPPTGGETQYF	TGTGCCAGCTCACCACCGACAGGGGGAGAGACCCAGTACTTC
NA	NA	TRBV5-1	TRBJ2-7	CASSLAQGYEQYF	TGCGCCAGCAGCTTGGCTCAGGGTTACGAGCAGTACTTC
NA	NA	TRBV19	TRBJ2-3	CASSISAGLTDTQYF	TGTGCCAGTAGTATTTCAGCGGGCCTTACAGATACGCAGTATTTT
TRBD1	NA	TRBV2	TRBJ1-5	CASSSGTGMYQPQHF	TGTGCCAGCAGTTCAGGGACAGGGATGTATCAGCCCCAGCATTTT
NA	NA	TRBV19	TRBJ2-3	CASSIEGASGTDTQYF	TGTGCCAGTAGTATAGAAGGGGCGAGCGGCACAGATACGCAGTATTTT
TRBD1	NA	TRBV24-1	TRBJ2-3	CATSDPQSPDRGPPRDTQYF	TGTGCCACCAGTGATCCTCAGAGTCCGGACAGGGGACCACCAAGGGATACGCAGTATTTT
NA	NA	TRBV7-8	TRBJ1-2	CASSLGYRDARARYGYTF	TGTGCCAGCAGCTTAGGCTACAGGGACGCTAGAGCCCGCTATGGCTACACCTTC
TRBD2	NA	TRBV6-5	TRBJ2-7	CASSYSGLAGSSEQYF	TGTGCCAGCAGTTACTCGGGGCTAGCGGGATCTAGCGAGCAGTACTTC
TRBD1	NA	TRBV28	TRBJ2-1	CASSAAGQGGDEQFF	TGTGCCAGCAGCGCGGCGGGACAGGGAGGTGATGAGCAGTTCTTC
NA	NA	TRBV28	TRBJ1-2	CASSFRDWYGYTF	TGTGCCAGCAGTTTTCGCGATTGGTATGGCTACACCTTC
NA	NA	TRBV28	TRBJ2-2	CASSPRDSPLFF	TGTGCCAGCAGTCCCCGGGACTCGCCGCTGTTTTTT
NA	NA	TRBV24-1	TRBJ2-2	CATSDAVKMATTGELFF	TGTGCCACCAGTGATGCGGTAAAGATGGCGACGACCGGGGAGCTGTTTTTT
NA	NA	TRBV3-1/TRBV3-2	TRBJ1-1	CASSQGGLEAFF	TGTGCCAGCAGCCAAGGGGGGCTTGAAGCTTTCTTT
NA	NA	TRBV9	TRBJ2-3	CASSVGREDTQYF	TGTGCCAGCAGCGTAGGCAGGGAAGATACGCAGTATTTT
NA	NA	TRBV3-1/TRBV3-2	TRBJ2-2	CASSQVGGTDTGELFF	TGTGCCAGCAGCCAAGTAGGGGGGACAGACACCGGGGAGCTGTTTTTT
NA	NA	TRBV2	TRBJ2-3	CASSVRSKGDTQYF	TGTGCCAGCAGTGTGAGGTCAAAGGGGGATACGCAGTATTTT
NA	NA	TRBV6-2/TRBV6-3	TRBJ2-3	CASSSRGSGGTDTQYF	TGTGCCAGCAGTTCCCGGGGTAGCGGAGGCACAGATACGCAGTATTTT
TRBD1	NA	TRBV5-1	TRBJ2-7	CASSLARTGPKNEQYF	TGCGCCAGCAGCTTGGCACGGACAGGGCCCAAGAACGAGCAGTACTTC
NA	NA	TRBV5-1	TRBJ2-5	CASAPGRGQETQYF	TGCGCCAGCGCGCCGGGGCGGGGACAAGAGACCCAGTACTTC
NA	NA	TRBV21-1	TRBJ2-5	CASSKGLEDTETQYF	TGTGCCAGCAGCAAGGGACTAGAAGATACGGAGACCCAGTACTTC
TRBD1	NA	TRBV19	TRBJ2-3	CASSEGQGARSDTQYF	TGTGCCAGTAGCGAGGGACAGGGGGCGCGGTCAGATACGCAGTATTTT
NA	NA	TRBV9	TRBJ1-1	CASSAEMNTEAFF	TGTGCCAGCAGCGCGGAGATGAACACTGAAGCTTTCTTT
TRBD2	NA	TRBV15	TRBJ2-7	CATSSDLLAGGKFSYEQYF	TGTGCCACCAGCAGCGACTTACTAGCGGGGGGAAAATTCTCCTACGAGCAGTACTTC
NA	NA	TRBV19	TRBJ1-1	CASSWGGRTNTEAFF	TGTGCCAGTAGTTGGGGGGGCAGAACGAACACTGAAGCTTTCTTT
NA	NA	TRBV7-2	TRBJ1-2	CASSSGPTGNYGYTF	TGTGCCAGCAGCTCCGGACCGACAGGAAACTATGGCTACACCTTC
TRBD2	once	TRBV2	TRBJ2-1	CASKREASYNEQFF	TGTGCCAGCAAGCGGGAGGCTTCCTACAATGAGCAGTTCTTC
TRBD2	NA	TRBV19	TRBJ2-1	CASSLKTSGRGNEQFF	TGTGCCAGTAGTCTCAAGACTAGCGGGAGAGGTAATGAGCAGTTCTTC
NA	NA	TRBV27	TRBJ2-7	CASSLTADSWEQYF	TGTGCCAGCAGTTTAACGGCAGACTCTTGGGAGCAGTACTTC
NA	NA	TRBV6-5	TRBJ2-7	CASSYGEDEQYF	TGTGCCAGCAGTTACGGAGAGGACGAGCAGTACTTC
TRBD2	NA	TRBV11-3	TRBJ2-1	CASSPGGAYNEQFF	TGTGCCAGCAGCCCGGGGGGGGCCTACAATGAGCAGTTCTTC
NA	NA	TRBV5-1	TRBJ1-6	CASSSGGASGSYNSPLHF	TGCGCCAGCAGCTCCGGTGGTGCTAGCGGCTCCTATAATTCACCCCTCCACTTT
NA	NA	TRBV7-2	TRBJ2-5	CASSFSLQGGQETQYF	TGTGCCAGCAGCTTCTCTCTACAGGGCGGCCAAGAGACCCAGTACTTC
TRBD1	NA	TRBV27	TRBJ1-6	CASGQGVNSPLHF	TGTGCCAGCGGACAGGGAGTAAATTCACCCCTCCACTTT
TRBD1	few	TRBV5-1	TRBJ1-3	CASSRTGAASGNTIYF	TGCGCCAGCAGTCGGACAGGGGCGGCCTCTGGAAACACCATATATTTT
NA	NA	TRBV6-5	TRBJ1-2	CASTRGGTVYGYTF	TGTGCCAGCACCAGGGGAGGGACGGTCTATGGCTACACCTTC
TRBD2	NA	TRBV3-1/TRBV3-2	TRBJ2-2	CASSHSGTSIVSGELFF	TGTGCCAGCAGCCATTCCGGGACTAGCATCGTTTCTGGGGAGCTGTTTTTT
NA	once	TRBV2	TRBJ1-2	CASSEAANYGYTF	TGTGCCAGCAGTGAAGCGGCCAACTATGGCTACACCTTC
NA	NA	TRBV27	TRBJ1-4	CASSYGGQNEKLFF	TGTGCCAGCAGTTACGGGGGGCAAAATGAAAAACTGTTTTTT
NA	NA	TRBV4-1	TRBJ1-6	CASSDRSSYNSPLHF	TGCGCCAGCAGCGACAGGAGCTCCTATAATTCACCCCTCCACTTT
TRBD1	few	TRBV28	TRBJ1-6	CASRSRQGYISPLHF	TGTGCCAGCAGATCCCGACAGGGATACATTTCACCCCTCCACTTT
NA	NA	TRBV30	TRBJ1-3	CAWSTDSYSGNTIYF	TGTGCCTGGAGTACGGACAGTTACTCTGGAAACACCATATATTTT
TRBD1	NA	TRBV6-1	TRBJ1-2	CASSEGDRDYGYTF	TGTGCCAGCAGTGAAGGAGACAGGGACTATGGCTACACCTTC
NA	medium-sized	TRBV20-1	TRBJ1-1	CSASSSTGRTEAFF	TGCAGTGCTAGTTCATCGACTGGGAGGACTGAAGCTTTCTTT
TRBD2	NA	TRBV7-2	TRBJ2-1	CASSLAGTSGSEQFF	TGTGCCAGCAGCTTAGCGGGGACTAGCGGGAGTGAGCAGTTCTTC
TRBD1	NA	TRBV6-5	TRBJ1-2	CASRVTGGTGYTF	TGTGCCAGCAGAGTCACAGGGGGAACTGGCTACACCTTC
TRBD2	NA	TRBV9	TRBJ2-5	CASSVGGIQETQYF	TGTGCCAGCAGCGTCGGGGGGATCCAAGAGACCCAGTACTTC
TRBD2	NA	TRBV19	TRBJ2-3	CASSTQRGVSDTQYF	TGTGCCAGTAGTACGCAGCGGGGAGTCTCAGATACGCAGTATTTT
TRBD2	NA	TRBV5-1	TRBJ2-1	CASSPGTSGRASEQFF	TGCGCCAGCAGCCCCGGGACTAGCGGGAGGGCAAGTGAGCAGTTCTTC
NA	NA	TRBV21-1	TRBJ1-2	CASSRQNYGYTF	TGTGCCAGCAGCCGACAGAACTATGGCTACACCTTC
NA	NA	TRBV3-1/TRBV3-2	TRBJ2-3	CASSPRLISTDTQYF	TGTGCCAGCAGCCCCCGACTGATTAGCACAGATACGCAGTATTTT
NA	NA	TRBV16	TRBJ1-1	CASSRTGYTEAFF	TGTGCCAGCAGCCGAACAGGGTACACTGAAGCTTTCTTT
NA	NA	TRBV30	TRBJ1-1	CAWSVLTANTEAFF	TGTGCCTGGAGTGTTTTAACAGCGAACACTGAAGCTTTCTTT